These 12 T cell receptor beta chains share one sample of origin, sequenced in a study of T cells in Graves' hyperthyroidism and ophthalmopathy. What was amplified from RNA transcripts were TCR beta CDR3 regions. The HTBI set primed first-round TCR CDR3 RT-PCR. TCRdb analysed the multiplex PCR reads with MiXCR anew, one entry per CDR3 protein. The table lists over 300,000 distinct CDR3 sequences, more than 11% of them singletons, with roughly 9.6% in the top ten. Sequences were obtained from blood. These TCRs come from a woman aged 55-69 years with Graves' hyperthyroidism.

This clonotype has only a few counts. This chain uses TRBV2 with TRBJ2-1, with 8 bases fitting TRBD1. CDR1 is SNHLY and CDR2 is FYNNEI in the germline V gene. V shed 4 bases and J 12 bases; nucleotides not matched to a gene: 14. This CDR3 is 15 amino acids long. The CDR3 loop is CASSAKGQGGDGQFF. The CDR3 nucleotides read TGTGCCAGCAGTGCAAAAGGACAGGGTGGGGATGGGCAGTTCTTC.

In its sample, this clonotype was seen many times. The rearrangement joins TRBV20-1 to TRBJ2-5; 10 bases match TRBD2. Germline V lookup: CDR1 DFQATT, CDR2 SNEGSKA (reference sequence). The CDR3 is 17 residues long. Trimming took 0 bases from V and 2 from J; bases not matched to a gene: 9. The CDR3 reads CSARDLSGRAWQETQYF. The CDR3 nucleotides are TGCAGTGCTAGAGATTTGAGCGGGAGGGCCTGGCAAGAGACCCAGTACTTC.

This clonotype was seen at least ten times. The chain employs TRBV20-1 and TRBJ2-7; D is possibly TRBD1 (7 bases). Trimming left V 2 bases short and J 6 bases short, with 17 bases between. The V gene's germline CDR1 is DFQATT and CDR2 SNEGSKA (reference sequence). This CDR3 is 14 amino acids long. CDR3 region: CSARTDRDSREQYF. DNA for the CDR3: TGCAGTGCTAGAACTGACAGGGACTCTCGCGAGCAGTACTTC.

This clonotype was picked up a small number of times. V usage is TRBV27 and J usage is TRBJ1-1; TRBD1 agrees at 8 bases. The CDR3 runs 15 residues. Losses at the gene ends were 2 bases for V and 6 bases for J; bases not matched to a gene: 8. Germline values: CDR1 MNHEY, CDR2 SMNVEV (reference sequence). The CDR3 protein is CASSLGQGAWAEAFF. The CDR3 DNA sequence: TGTGCCAGCAGTTTAGGGCAGGGGGCATGGGCTGAAGCTTTCTTT.

The chain employs TRBV10-3 and TRBJ2-1; D remains unclear. Trimming left V 4 bases short and J 10 bases short, with 20 bases between. The germline V gene encodes CDR1 ENHRY and CDR2 SYGVKD. This CDR3 contains 15 residues. DNA for the CDR3: TGTGCCATCAGTGGGACCCCACCCCTCGTTATGGAGCAGTTCTTC. It encodes CAISGTPPLVMEQFF.

Only a few counts were recorded for this clonotype. The V and J genes are TRBV19 and TRBJ1-4, with unresolved D. The V end was cut by 5 bases, the J end by 5 bases, with 12 bases between. The CDR3 sequence is 14 residues long. Germline V CDR1 and CDR2: LNHDA, SQIVND (reference sequence). CDR3 bases: TGTGCCAGTAGTCGGTCAGCCCAAAATGAAAAACTGTTTTTT. This translates into CASSRSAQNEKLFF.

There are many counts of this clonotype. This chain's CDR3 is CAWSSPGQGINEQFF. In nucleotides, the CDR3 is TGTGCCTGGAGTTCCCCGGGACAGGGAATCAATGAGCAGTTCTTC. The chain couples TRBV30 to TRBJ2-1, with 9 bases aligning to TRBD1. V lost 2 bases and J lost 6; bases outside the gene matches: 8. Germline CDR1 GTSNPN, CDR2 SVGIG (reference sequence). This CDR3 has 15 residues.

The table lists this clonotype with many counts. V gene TRBV28 combines with J gene TRBJ2-7; the D gene is possibly TRBD1 (5 bases). The ends were cut back, 10 bases at V and 4 bases at J, with 17 bases in the middle. Germline V lookup: CDR1 MDHEN, CDR2 SYDVKM. CDR3 length: 13 amino acids. The CDR3 DNA sequence: TGTGCCACCAAAGAGCAGGGCTCTTACGAGCAGTACTTC. It codes for CATKEQGSYEQYF.

This clonotype has at least ten counts. The genes are TRBV3-1 and TRBJ1-1; no firm D call. The CDR3 runs 12 residues. Germline V gene sequence: CDR1 LGHDT, CDR2 YNNKEL (reference sequence). V shed 3 bases and J shed 7 bases, with 9 bases lying between them. CDR3 residues: CASSHVFGEAFF. The CDR3 DNA sequence: TGTGCCAGCAGCCACGTCTTTGGTGAAGCTTTCTTT.

In its sample, this clonotype was seen many times. J is TRBJ1-2 and V is TRBV12-3 or TRBV12-4; 7 bases align to TRBD1. Trimming at V came to 5 bases and at J to 5 bases, leaving 14 bases not matched to a gene. This CDR3 has 16 residues. In nucleotides, the CDR3 is TGTGCCAGCAGTGTACACAGGGGCAACCTCTTTTATGGCTACACCTTC. It encodes CASSVHRGNLFYGYTF.

This clonotype was picked up many times. The genes are TRBV12-3 or TRBV12-4 and TRBJ2-5; 10 nucleotides agree with TRBD2. The CDR3 is 16 amino acids. V dropped 4 bases and J dropped 4; count of bases not matched to a gene: 9. CDR3 loop: CASSSIAGGGVETQYF. The DNA of the CDR3 is TGTGCCAGCAGTTCGATAGCGGGAGGAGGAGTAGAGACCCAGTACTTC.

The genes are TRBV27 and TRBJ2-3; 12 bases map to TRBD2. CDR3 size: 16 residues. Unmatched junction bases numbered 6, after V lost 4 bases and J lost 4 bases. The V gene's germline CDR1 is MNHEY and CDR2 SMNVEV (reference sequence). Written as DNA, the CDR3 is TGTGCCAGCAGTTCTCTGACTAGCGGGAGAGCAGATACGCAGTATTTT. As protein: CASSSLTSGRADTQYF.